The T cell receptor (beta chain) under discussion was sequenced for a study of spatial heterogeneity in lung cancer. MiXCR, run by TCRdb on the 5' RACE reads, gives a single entry per CDR3 protein. The table has 14,000 or so distinct CDR3 sequences, around 4.7% seen once. Trimming stripped 5 bases from V and 6 bases from J, with 8 bases between. Germline lookup yields CDR1 SGHTA and CDR2 FQGNSA. CDR3 length: 12 amino acids. Time point: sample taken at primary tumor resection. This clonotype was found many times. Its antigen is undetermined. Found in a library prepared for alpha chains, this beta chain is an off-target read, and its abundance has little meaning. Study-wide findings and caveats: For expanded intratumoral alpha and beta TCRs, counts tracked tumor mutation counts.

The rearrangement links TRBV7-2 to TRBJ2-1, with a possible D match to TRBD2 (6 bases). Sequenced here: lung tumor tissue, sampled at surgery. This TCR derives from a female donor with early-stage non-small cell lung cancer. The CDR3: CASSAGPNEQFF. CDR3 nucleotides: TGTGCCAGCAGCGCGGGACCCAATGAGCAGTTCTTC.